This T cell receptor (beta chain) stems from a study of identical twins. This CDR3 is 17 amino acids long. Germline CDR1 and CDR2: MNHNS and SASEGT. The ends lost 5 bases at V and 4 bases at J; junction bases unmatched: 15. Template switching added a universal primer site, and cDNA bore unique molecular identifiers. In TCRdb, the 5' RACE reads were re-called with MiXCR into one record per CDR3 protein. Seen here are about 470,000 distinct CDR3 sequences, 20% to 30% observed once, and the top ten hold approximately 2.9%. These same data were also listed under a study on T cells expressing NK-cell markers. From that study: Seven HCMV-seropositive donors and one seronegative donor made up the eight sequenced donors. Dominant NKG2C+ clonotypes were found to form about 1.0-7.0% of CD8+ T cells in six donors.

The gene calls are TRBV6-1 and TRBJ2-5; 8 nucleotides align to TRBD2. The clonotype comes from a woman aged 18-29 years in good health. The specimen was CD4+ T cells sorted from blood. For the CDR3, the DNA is TGTGCCAGCAGTACGGACACGAGAGCGGGAGTACCAGAGACCCAGTACTTC. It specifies CASSTDTRAGVPETQYF.